This T cell receptor beta chain was captured in a study of STAT5B mutations in CD4+ large granular lymphocyte leukemia. Method: immunoSEQ multiplex PCR; TCRdb's copy keeps in-frame clones and lacks some. The sample holds roughly 19,000 clones, about 75% seen once. This CDR3 contains 11 residues. CDR1 SQVTM and CDR2 ANQGSEA come from the germline V gene. Sample: CD4+ T cells from blood buffy coats. This sequence was found in a human donor in good health. The rearrangement links TRBV29-1 to TRBJ2-7; 7 positions agree with TRBD2. The CDR3 region is CSGISGVEQYF. CDR3 nucleotide sequence: TGCAGTGGGATCAGCGGGGTCGAGCAGTACTTC.